This T cell receptor beta chain was obtained from a study of T cells expressing NK-cell markers. Germline lookup yields CDR1 LNHDA and CDR2 SQIVND (reference sequence). The CDR3 runs 14 residues. TCRdb re-analyzed the 5' RACE reads; it lists each CDR3 protein once, without DNA. The listing records 500,000 to 600,000 distinct CDR3 sequences. V is TRBV19 and J is TRBJ2-1; TCRdb's D gene call, TRBD2, goes unchecked for lack of DNA. This sequence was found in a man aged 18 to 29 in good health. The sequenced material came from blood T cells: a sorted CD56 or NKG2C T cell subset, CD4+ or CD8+ T cells, or bulk PBMC T cells (not recorded which). CDR3 amino acids: CASSIATGADEQFF.